These 5 T cell receptor beta chains originate from one sample sequenced in a study of T cells in Graves' hyperthyroidism and ophthalmopathy (dated by TCRdb to about 2019). Library preparation employed multiplex PCR. Reads for this sample came from an Illumina HiSeq 2000. Amplification of TCR beta CDR3 regions was carried out from RNA transcripts. For the first round of RT-PCR on the TCR CDR3, the HTBI primer set was used together with the Qiagen OneStep RT-PCR kit. The public reads were quality trimmed at Q25 with fastp and then assembled into clones with MiXCR by TCRdb, keeping productive beta chains. Duplicate CDR3 protein sequences are folded into a single record with the most common DNA and genes. For this sample there are hundreds of thousands of distinct CDR3 sequences; 18% appear just once. Of the sample, approximately 16% falls within the top ten clones. Input material: blood. The origin of the receptors is a woman in her forties or fifties with Graves' hyperthyroidism that later progressed to Graves' ophthalmopathy.

This CDR3 is CASSLSISSLGAGANVLTF. The CDR3, as DNA: TGTGCCAGCAGTTTAAGTATCTCGAGTTTGGGGGCCGGGGCCAACGTCCTGACTTTC. This sequence joins TRBV27 and TRBJ2-6, with D perhaps matching TRBD1 (6 bases). The CDR3 runs to 19 residues. Germline CDR1 is MNHEY and CDR2 is SMNVEV (reference sequence). Trimming left V 2 bases short and J 4 bases short, with 21 bases between.

This chain links TRBV10-1 with TRBJ1-1; D ambiguous. The CDR3 runs to 14 residues. Trimming cost V 3 bases and J 3 bases, with 11 bases left between them. Germline CDR1 WNHNN, CDR2 SYGVQD (reference sequence). The CDR3 DNA sequence: TGCGCCAGCAGTGAATTTCTCGGGGACACTGAAGCTTTCTTT. This encodes CASSEFLGDTEAFF.

This clonotype was found many times. V gene TRBV20-1 combines with J gene TRBJ2-1; 10 bases fit TRBD2. The CDR3 contains 14 residues. The germline gives CDR1 DFQATT, CDR2 SNEGSKA (reference sequence). The J segment lost 9 bases and the V segment lost 3 bases, leaving 8 bases of the junction unmatched. CDR3 in DNA: TGCAGTGCTAGGCATAGCGGGGGGTTCGTTGAGCAGTTCTTC. Its protein is CSARHSGGFVEQFF.

On this clonotype itself: At one boundary the junction diverges from the germline segment, which might be a read error. The gene calls are TRBV5-1 and TRBJ1-4; D is possibly TRBD1 (6 bases). CDR1 and CDR2 (germline): SGHRS, YFSETQ. The CDR3 extends over 14 amino acids. In DNA, the CDR3 is TGCGCCAGCAGCGTTACAGGGACTAATGAAGAACTGTTTTTT. Translating gives CASSVTGTNEELFF.

The chain links TRBV12-3 or TRBV12-4 to TRBJ1-6; TRBD1 matches at 7 bases. This CDR3 comprises 13 residues. Trimming at V came to 6 bases and at J to 8 bases, leaving 4 bases not matched to a gene. CDR3 sequence: CASRPDRDSPLHF. CDR3 DNA: TGTGCCAGCAGGCCCGACAGGGATTCACCCCTCCACTTT.